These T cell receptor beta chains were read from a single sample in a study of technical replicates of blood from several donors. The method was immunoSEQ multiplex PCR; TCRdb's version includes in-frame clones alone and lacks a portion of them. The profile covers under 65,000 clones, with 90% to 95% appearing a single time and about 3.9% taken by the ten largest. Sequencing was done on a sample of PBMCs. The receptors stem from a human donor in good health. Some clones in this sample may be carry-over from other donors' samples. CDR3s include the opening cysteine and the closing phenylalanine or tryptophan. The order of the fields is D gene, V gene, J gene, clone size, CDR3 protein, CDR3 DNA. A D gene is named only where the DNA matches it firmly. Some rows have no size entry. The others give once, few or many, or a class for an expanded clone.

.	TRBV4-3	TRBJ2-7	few	CASSQEGVGGTYEQYF	TGCGCCAGCAGCCAAGAGGGGGTTGGAGGGACCTACGAGCAGTACTTC
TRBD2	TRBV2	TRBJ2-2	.	CASSRLAGANTGELFF	TGTGCCAGCAGCCGACTAGCGGGGGCGAACACCGGGGAGCTGTTTTTT
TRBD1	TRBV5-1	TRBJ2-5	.	CASSNRGRETQYF	TGCGCCAGCAGCAACAGGGGTCGGGAGACCCAGTACTTC
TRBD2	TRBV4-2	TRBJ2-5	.	CASSQEEITSGGPKHKETQYF	TGTGCCAGCAGCCAAGAAGAGATCACTAGCGGGGGGCCTAAGCACAAGGAGACCCAGTACTTC
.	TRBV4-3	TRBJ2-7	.	CASSQEVGREEVEQYF	TGCGCCAGCAGCCAAGAAGTGGGTAGGGAGGAGGTCGAGCAGTACTTC
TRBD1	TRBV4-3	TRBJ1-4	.	CASSPDRGGEKLFF	TGCGCCAGCAGCCCGGACAGGGGCGGTGAAAAACTGTTTTTT
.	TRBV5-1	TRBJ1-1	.	CASSKQGQDTEAFF	TGCGCCAGCAGCAAACAGGGACAAGACACTGAAGCTTTCTTT
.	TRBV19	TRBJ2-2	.	CASIATGGMNTGELFF	TGTGCCAGTATTGCCACCGGCGGGATGAACACCGGGGAGCTGTTTTTT
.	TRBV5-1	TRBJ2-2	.	CASSPTSPDTGELFF	TGCGCCAGCAGCCCAACTAGTCCCGACACCGGGGAGCTGTTTTTT
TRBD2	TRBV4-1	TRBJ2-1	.	CASSQTSGSYNEQFF	TGCGCCAGCAGCCAGACTAGCGGCTCCTACAATGAGCAGTTCTTC
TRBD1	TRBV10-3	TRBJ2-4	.	CAISEPGTGNIQYF	TGTGCCATCAGTGAGCCCGGGACAGGAAACATTCAGTACTTC
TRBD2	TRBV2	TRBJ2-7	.	CASSLTGTSGIYEQYF	TGTGCCAGCAGCTTAACCGGGACTAGCGGGATCTACGAGCAGTACTTC
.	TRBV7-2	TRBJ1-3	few	CASSPNRGNTIYF	TGTGCCAGCAGCCCGAACCGGGGAAACACCATATATTTT
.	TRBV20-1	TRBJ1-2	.	CSVPGNYGYTF	TGCAGTGTTCCGGGGAACTATGGCTACACCTTC
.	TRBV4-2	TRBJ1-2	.	CASSQERGANYGYTF	TGTGCCAGCAGCCAAGAGCGGGGGGCGAACTATGGCTACACCTTC
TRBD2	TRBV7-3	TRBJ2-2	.	CASSSGLVPGELFF	TGTGCCAGCAGCTCCGGACTAGTACCCGGGGAGCTGTTTTTT
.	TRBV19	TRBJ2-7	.	CASSSGSYEQYF	TGTGCCAGTAGCTCAGGATCCTACGAGCAGTACTTC
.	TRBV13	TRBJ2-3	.	CASRVKGERAPTDTQYF	TGTGCCAGCAGAGTAAAAGGGGAGCGGGCCCCCACAGATACGCAGTATTTT